This TCR beta chain was captured by sequencing in a study of blood T cell repertoires in COVID-19. Turning to the study itself: COVID-19 samples, acute and convalescent, were from the United States, Italy and Spain.

V was pared by 4 bases and J by 1 base, with 6 bases of the junction left unmatched. Germline CDR1 is SEHNR and CDR2 is FQNEAQ (reference sequence). CDR3 length equals 15 residues. Profiling relied on immunoSEQ multiplex PCR, and the TCRdb table lists in-frame clones only, not all of them. The repertoire consists of 300,000 to 450,000 clones, with 75% to 90% occurring once and the leading ten covering 3% to 4%. This sequence was found in a young woman with acute or convalescent COVID-19. The V call is TRBV7-9, the J call TRBJ1-1; 7 bases agree with TRBD1. Material for sequencing was peripheral blood. For the CDR3, the DNA is TGTGCCAGCAGCTCTCGACAGGGAGAGAACACTGAAGCTTTCTTT. This codes for CASSSRQGENTEAFF.